The clone carrying this TCR beta chain was recorded only once. The antigen remains undetermined. These data belong to a study of cytomegalovirus exposure and HLA in healthy donors. At the level of the study: Early on, a data release was issued that held 80 million to 90 million unique TCRs from HLA-typed donors. Falling in the Caucasian-associated ancestry cluster were roughly 80% of 300 to 500 genotyped donors. Overall study findings and caveats: There were reportedly fewer N-insertions in an Asian-associated ancestry cluster than the roughly 700-donor mean, in a later analysis.

From germline, CDR1 is SGHRS and CDR2 YFSETQ. The trim removed 4 bases at V and 1 base at J, leaving 7 bases unmatched. The CDR3 sequence is 15 residues long. PCR involved 60 Vbeta and 13 Jbeta primers. Per the original methods: A later analysis tallied about 80 million unique TCR beta chains, some 10 million of them shared. Clones were read by immunoSEQ multiplex PCR, and TCRdb kept only the in-frame ones, dropping some. That table is the source of V, J and clone size, and D and trimming were worked out from the DNA. In the table there are around 190,000 clones, over 65% of which are singletons. The sequencing sample was made of PBMCs. The sequence was collected from a woman in her 30s in good health and CMV-seronegative. V usage is TRBV5-1 and J usage is TRBJ2-7; 8 bases line up with TRBD1. The CDR3, as DNA: TGCGCCAGCAGCGAGGCAGGGGGCAGGTCCTACGAGCAGTACTTC. Translation gives CASSEAGGRSYEQYF.